The T cell receptor beta chain described here comes from a study of T cells in Graves' hyperthyroidism and ophthalmopathy (dated by TCRdb to between 2017 and 2020). A note on the overall study: Peripheral blood samples were taken at the time of initial diagnosis, prior to any treatment. The approximately 98 discovery patients were randomly divided into training and test sets at a 7:3 ratio. A discovery cohort of about a hundred patients, roughly 43 with Graves' ophthalmopathy and 57 with stable Graves' hyperthyroidism, was used to find distinguishing TCR V-J signatures. TCR Vbeta CDR3 sequencing of approximately 140 peripheral blood samples (43 ophthalmopathy, 70 to 85 hyperthyroidism and approximately 17 progressor patients) is reported in the paper. After blood sampling, hyperthyroidism patients were treated with methimazole at a starting dose of 30 mg daily, and ophthalmopathy patients were treated with high-dose intravenous methylprednisolone. Prospective prediction of ophthalmopathy was tested in an independent validation cohort of 18 to 20 hyperthyroidism patients and some 17 patients who later progressed to ophthalmopathy. Thyroid tissue and blood T-cell repertoires from several Graves' hyperthyroidism patients were also compared in the study.

This clonotype was seen at least ten times. Its antigen is unknown. It has no much larger one-base neighbor in the sample; base qualities were not kept. Trimming costs V 2 bases and J 4 bases, and their ends lie 21 bases apart. CDR1 is given as MGHRA and CDR2 as YSYEKL, both from the germline V gene. The CDR3 goes from the cysteine to the phenylalanine over 17 residues. CDR3 DNA is the only sequence kept; it has 51 bases, read in frame from the first base. Amplification of TCR beta CDR3 regions was carried out from RNA transcripts. For the first round of RT-PCR on the TCR CDR3, the HTBI primer set was used together with the Qiagen OneStep RT-PCR kit. Libraries were constructed in a second round of multiplex PCR, after which size selection and purification were performed. The libraries were sequenced on an Illumina HiSeq2000 using paired-end 100 bp reads. Per the source publication's procedure: SOAPnuke was used to process the raw data, throwing out any read that contained adapters or uncalled bases, had a mean Phred below 15, or lacked an exact constant-primer or identifier match. High-quality paired reads were merged with COPE v1.2.5, and unique nucleotide sequences were defined as clonotypes. MiTCR v1.1 was used to align clonotypes to the IMGT TRBV, TRBD and TRBJ reference segments. Analysis was restricted to V-J combinations with a frequency above 0.0001, which covered about 99% of repertoires. A TCS score was defined as the ratio between F50 (clonal expansion) and ExV (chaos), using BLOSUM62-based TCRdist between CDR3 peptides within each V-J. Welch's t-statistics and random forest reduced fewer than 550 V-J features to 13, which were used in a naive Bayes classifier (R e1071). TCRdb passed the public sequencing reads through fastp at Q25 and MiXCR, retaining productive beta sequences. Each CDR3 protein appears once, grouped with its most common genes and DNA. The V and J calls shown here were made by TCRdb, not taken from the authors' results. This sample is represented by approximately 600,000 distinct CDR3 sequences; around 13% of them were singletons. Together, the top ten hold 5.8% of the sample.

What the authors observed across the whole study: Ophthalmopathy was separated from stable hyperthyroidism by a 13 V-J signature model, with 87.88% sensitivity and about 84% specificity obtained in cross-validation and 80%/75% obtained in testing. In validation, the model predicted progression to ophthalmopathy a median of about 6.5 months before onset, with roughly 70% sensitivity and roughly 73% specificity. Sample size was not statistically predetermined, and investigators were not blinded to group allocation. Most expanded thyroid clonotypes (frequency above 0.001) were also detected in blood, suggesting blood repertoires may reflect thyroid immune responses.

Hyperthyroidism patients were newly diagnosed, with disease duration under 2 months, and aged 18 to 65 years. Any patient with an uncontrolled infection, another autoimmune disease, pregnancy or lactation was excluded. Diagnoses were established on the basis of clinical symptoms, serum thyroxine and TRAb, thyroid ultrasound, and orbital computed tomography. Blood from progressor patients was collected at the time of first diagnosis with hyperthyroidism, before any ophthalmopathy symptoms had appeared. PBMCs were separated from over 9 ml of fresh peripheral blood using Ficoll-Paque density gradient centrifugation. Progressor patients were first diagnosed with Graves' hyperthyroidism and then developed ophthalmopathy during follow-up. Total RNA was extracted with Trizol reagent, and quality was checked on an Agilent 2100 Bioanalyzer.

Recombination linked TRBV4-1 to TRBJ2-7; the best D guess is TRBD2, with 5 bases matching. The sequence was collected from a woman in her twenties or thirties with Graves' hyperthyroidism that later progressed to Graves' ophthalmopathy. Material: blood. The CDR3 in this case is CASSQKVGGEWGYEQYF. The DNA is as follows: TGCGCCAGCAGCCAAAAGGTCGGTGGGGAGTGGGGATACGAGCAGTACTTC.